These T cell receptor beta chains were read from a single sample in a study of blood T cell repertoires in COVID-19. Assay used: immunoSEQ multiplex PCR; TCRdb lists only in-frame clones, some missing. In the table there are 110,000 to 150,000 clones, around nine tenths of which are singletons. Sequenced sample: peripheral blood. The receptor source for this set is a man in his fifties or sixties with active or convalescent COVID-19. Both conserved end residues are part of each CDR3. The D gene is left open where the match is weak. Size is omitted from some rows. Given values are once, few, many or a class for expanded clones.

DNA: TGTGCCATCCAGGGGTCGGACTATGGCTACACCTTC
CDR3: CAIQGSDYGYTF
D: .
J: TRBJ1-2
V: TRBV10-3
size: once

DNA: TGTGCCAGCGGTGGGACTTCCAAATTCAGTTGGGACACTGAAGCTTTCTTT
CDR3: CASGGTSKFSWDTEAFF
D: .
J: TRBJ1-1
V: TRBV6-1
size: .

DNA: TGTGCCAGCAGGCGACTAGCGGGAGGGGACGACTCCCTCGGAGATACGCAGTATTTT
CDR3: CASRRLAGGDDSLGDTQYF
D: TRBD2
J: TRBJ2-3
V: TRBV7-2
size: .

DNA: TGCAGTGCCATAGAAACAGATACGCAGTATTTT
CDR3: CSAIETDTQYF
D: .
J: TRBJ2-3
V: TRBV20-1
size: .

DNA: TGCGCCAGCAGCTTGGGACAGCCGAACACTGAAGCTTTCTTT
CDR3: CASSLGQPNTEAFF
D: .
J: TRBJ1-1
V: TRBV5-1
size: once

DNA: TGTGCCAGCGGCTCGCCCGGGGATACGCAGTATTTT
CDR3: CASGSPGDTQYF
D: .
J: TRBJ2-3
V: TRBV7-3
size: .

DNA: TGTGCCAGCAGCCTATCCGGTGAGAACACTGAAGCTTTCTTT
CDR3: CASSLSGENTEAFF
D: .
J: TRBJ1-1
V: TRBV3-1/TRBV3-2
size: .

DNA: TGCGCCAGCAGCTTCCAAACGGGCAATGAGCAGTTCTTC
CDR3: CASSFQTGNEQFF
D: .
J: TRBJ2-1
V: TRBV5-1
size: .

DNA: TGCGCCAGCAGCCAAGGGGGCCAACTCAGGGGGGCGAACACTGAAGCTTTCTTT
CDR3: CASSQGGQLRGANTEAFF
D: TRBD1
J: TRBJ1-1
V: TRBV4-3
size: .

DNA: TGTGCCTGGATTCCCGTCGGGACTGAAGCTTTCTTT
CDR3: CAWIPVGTEAFF
D: .
J: TRBJ1-1
V: TRBV30
size: .

DNA: TGTGCCAGCAGCCCCGAAGCCCAAGGACAGGGAATTTGGAACACCATATATTTT
CDR3: CASSPEAQGQGIWNTIYF
D: TRBD1
J: TRBJ1-3
V: TRBV3-1/TRBV3-2
size: once

DNA: TGTGCCGGGGGGGGCGAAATACACAATGAGCAGTTCTTC
CDR3: CAGGGEIHNEQFF
D: .
J: TRBJ2-1
V: TRBV7-9
size: once

DNA: TGCGCCAGCAGCCAAGATTGGTCGACTAGCGGGAATCACAATGAGCAGTTCTTC
CDR3: CASSQDWSTSGNHNEQFF
D: TRBD2
J: TRBJ2-1
V: TRBV4-1
size: .

DNA: TGTGCCAGCAGCCGCGACAGGGGCCTCCATGGCTACACCTTC
CDR3: CASSRDRGLHGYTF
D: TRBD1
J: TRBJ1-2
V: TRBV7-9
size: .

DNA: TGTGCCAGCAGCCCAGGGGAGGGAGGCTATGGCTACACCTTC
CDR3: CASSPGEGGYGYTF
D: .
J: TRBJ1-2
V: TRBV6-4
size: .

DNA: TGTGCCAGCAGTGATCGACAGGGGTACGGTGAAAAACTGTTTTTT
CDR3: CASSDRQGYGEKLFF
D: TRBD1
J: TRBJ1-4
V: TRBV6-1
size: .

DNA: TGTGCCAGCAAGGGACAGGACAATAGCAATCAGCCCCAGCATTTT
CDR3: CASKGQDNSNQPQHF
D: TRBD1
J: TRBJ1-5
V: TRBV27
size: .

DNA: TGTGCCAGCAGTGAAAGGCGGGAGAACAATGAGCAGTTCTTC
CDR3: CASSERRENNEQFF
D: TRBD2
J: TRBJ2-1
V: TRBV2
size: .

DNA: TGTGCCAGCAGCCAAGTCACAACGGGAGCGGGAGGGCCTCACGAGCAGTACTTC
CDR3: CASSQVTTGAGGPHEQYF
D: TRBD2
J: TRBJ2-7
V: TRBV4-2
size: .

DNA: TGTGCCAGCAGCGTAGAGGCAGGGGGCTACGAGCAGTACTTC
CDR3: CASSVEAGGYEQYF
D: TRBD1
J: TRBJ2-7
V: TRBV9
size: .

DNA: TGTGCCAGCAGCTTGGGAGGGACCGGGAGTTCCCATGAGCAGTTCTTC
CDR3: CASSLGGTGSSHEQFF
D: .
J: TRBJ2-1
V: TRBV5-4
size: few

DNA: TGTGCCAGCAGTCCCCGGGTGGGCGAGCAGTACTTC
CDR3: CASSPRVGEQYF
D: .
J: TRBJ2-7
V: TRBV6-6
size: .

DNA: TGTGCCAGCAGCCATCGGACAGGGAGCACAGATACGCAGTATTTT
CDR3: CASSHRTGSTDTQYF
D: TRBD1
J: TRBJ2-3
V: TRBV3-1/TRBV3-2
size: .

DNA: TGTGCCAGCAGCGTAGTTCTTAGCGGGGGCAATGAGCAGTTCTTC
CDR3: CASSVVLSGGNEQFF
D: TRBD2
J: TRBJ2-1
V: TRBV9
size: .

DNA: TGTGCCAGCAGCTTAAGCGCAACTGGCACAGATACGCAGTATTTT
CDR3: CASSLSATGTDTQYF
D: .
J: TRBJ2-3
V: TRBV7-2
size: few

DNA: TGCGCCAGCAGCCAAGCCGGCGGGACAGGGCATGAAAAACTGTTTTTT
CDR3: CASSQAGGTGHEKLFF
D: TRBD1
J: TRBJ1-4
V: TRBV4-1
size: .

DNA: TGTGCCATCAGCGGGGGGGCTAGCGGGAATCGGGAGCAGTACTTC
CDR3: CAISGGASGNREQYF
D: TRBD2
J: TRBJ2-7
V: TRBV10-3
size: .

DNA: TGTGCCAGCAGCCCTTTACACGGGGTGATCTACGAGCAGTACTTC
CDR3: CASSPLHGVIYEQYF
D: .
J: TRBJ2-7
V: TRBV7-2
size: .

DNA: TGTGCCAGTAGCCCCAAAGCGGGAGGGCCACGGAATGAGCAGTTCTTC
CDR3: CASSPKAGGPRNEQFF
D: TRBD2
J: TRBJ2-1
V: TRBV19
size: once